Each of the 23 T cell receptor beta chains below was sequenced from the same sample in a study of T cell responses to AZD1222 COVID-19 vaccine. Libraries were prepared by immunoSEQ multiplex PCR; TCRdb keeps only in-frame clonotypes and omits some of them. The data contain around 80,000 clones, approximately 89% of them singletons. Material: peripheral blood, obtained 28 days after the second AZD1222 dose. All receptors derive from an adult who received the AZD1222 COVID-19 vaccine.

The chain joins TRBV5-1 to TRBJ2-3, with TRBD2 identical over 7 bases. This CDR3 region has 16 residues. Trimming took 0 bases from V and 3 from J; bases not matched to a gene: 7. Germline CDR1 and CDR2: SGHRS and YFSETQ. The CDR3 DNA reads TGCGCCAGCAGCTTGGGGGCCGATAGCGGGACAGATACGCAGTATTTT. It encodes CASSLGADSGTDTQYF.

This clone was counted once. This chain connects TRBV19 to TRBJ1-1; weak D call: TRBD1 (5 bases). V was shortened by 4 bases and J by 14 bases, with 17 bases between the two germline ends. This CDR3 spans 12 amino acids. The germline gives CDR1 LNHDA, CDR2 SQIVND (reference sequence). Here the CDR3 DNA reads TGTGCCAGTAGTACGGGACTGGGATGGGGATTCTTT. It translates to CASSTGLGWGFF.

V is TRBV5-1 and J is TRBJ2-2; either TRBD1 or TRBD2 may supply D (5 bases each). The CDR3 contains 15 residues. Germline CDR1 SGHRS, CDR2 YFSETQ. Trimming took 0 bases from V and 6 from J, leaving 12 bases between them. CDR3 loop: CASSLDGGLAGELFF. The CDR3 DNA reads TGCGCCAGCAGCTTGGATGGGGGATTGGCCGGGGAGCTGTTTTTT.

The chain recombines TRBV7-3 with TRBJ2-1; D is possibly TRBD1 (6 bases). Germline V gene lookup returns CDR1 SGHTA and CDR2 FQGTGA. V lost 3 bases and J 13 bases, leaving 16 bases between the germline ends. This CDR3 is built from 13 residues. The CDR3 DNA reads TGTGCCAGCAGCTTTGGGGACATAGGGCCCCAGTTCTTC. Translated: CASSFGDIGPQFF. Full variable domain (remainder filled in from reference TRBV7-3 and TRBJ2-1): GAGVSQTPSNKVTEKGKYVELRCDPISGHTALYWYRQSLGQGPEFLIYFQGTGAADDSGLPNDRFFAVRPEGSVSTLKIQRTERGDSAVYLCASSFGDIGPQFFGPGTRLTVL.

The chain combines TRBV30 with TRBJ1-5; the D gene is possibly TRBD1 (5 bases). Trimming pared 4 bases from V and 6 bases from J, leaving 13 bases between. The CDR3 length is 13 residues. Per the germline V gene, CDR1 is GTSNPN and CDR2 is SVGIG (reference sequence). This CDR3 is CAWTHGGVQPQHF. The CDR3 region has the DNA TGTGCCTGGACCCATGGAGGGGTTCAGCCCCAGCATTTT.

The chain's CDR3 is CASSQEFERPTFF. In DNA, the CDR3 is TGCGCCAGCAGCCAAGAGTTCGAGCGTCCTACGTTCTTC. The chain carries TRBV4-3 and TRBJ2-1, with D unresolved. CDR3 length equals 13 residues. The V end was cut by 0 bases, the J end by 15 bases, with 15 bases between. Germline V CDR1 and CDR2: LGHNA, YSLEER.

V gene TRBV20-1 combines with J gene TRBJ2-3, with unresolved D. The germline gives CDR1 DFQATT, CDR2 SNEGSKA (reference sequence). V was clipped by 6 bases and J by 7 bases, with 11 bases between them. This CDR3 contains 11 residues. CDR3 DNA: TGCAGTGCCTCGCCCCCAAATACGCAGTATTTT. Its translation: CSASPPNTQYF.

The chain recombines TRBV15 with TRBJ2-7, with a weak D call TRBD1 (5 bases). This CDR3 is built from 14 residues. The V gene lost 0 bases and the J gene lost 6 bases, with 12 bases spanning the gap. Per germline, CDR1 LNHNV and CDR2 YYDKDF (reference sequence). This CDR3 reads CATSRDSGKSEQYF. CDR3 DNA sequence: TGTGCCACCAGCAGAGATTCAGGGAAGAGCGAGCAGTACTTC.

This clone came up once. CDR3 amino acids: CASSEFGDDRRAFF. In DNA, the CDR3 is TGTGCCAGCAGTGAATTTGGGGATGACAGGAGAGCTTTCTTT. This rearrangement joins TRBV6-1 to TRBJ1-1, with a weak D call TRBD1 (6 bases). The germline gives CDR1 MNHNS, CDR2 SASEGT. The CDR3 runs to 14 residues. V was pared by 2 bases and J by 10 bases, with 17 bases between.

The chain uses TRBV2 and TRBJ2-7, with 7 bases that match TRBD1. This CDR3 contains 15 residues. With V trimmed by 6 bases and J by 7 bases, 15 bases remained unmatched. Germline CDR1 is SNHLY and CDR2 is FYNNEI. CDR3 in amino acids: CASSPPGQWLGEQYF. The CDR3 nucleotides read TGTGCCAGCAGCCCGCCGGGACAGTGGCTAGGGGAGCAGTACTTC. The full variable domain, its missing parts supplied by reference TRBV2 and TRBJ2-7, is EPEVTQTPSHQVTQMGQEVILRCVPISNHLYFYWYRQILGQKVEFLVSFYNNEISEKSEIFDDQFSVERPDGSNFTLKIRSTKLEDSAMYFCASSPPGQWLGEQYFGPGTRLTVT.

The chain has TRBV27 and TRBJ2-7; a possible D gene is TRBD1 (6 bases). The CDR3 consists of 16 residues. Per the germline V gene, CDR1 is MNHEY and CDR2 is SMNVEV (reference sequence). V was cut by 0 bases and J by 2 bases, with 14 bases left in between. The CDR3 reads CASSLSLPGQTYEQYF. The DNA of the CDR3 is TGTGCCAGCAGTTTATCTCTACCGGGACAAACCTACGAGCAGTACTTC.

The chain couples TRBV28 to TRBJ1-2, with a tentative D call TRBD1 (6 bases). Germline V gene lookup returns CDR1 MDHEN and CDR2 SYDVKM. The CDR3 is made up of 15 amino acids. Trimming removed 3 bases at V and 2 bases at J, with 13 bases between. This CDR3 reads CASSFPEGGNYGYTF. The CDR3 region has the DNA TGTGCCAGCAGTTTCCCTGAAGGGGGGAACTATGGCTACACCTTC.

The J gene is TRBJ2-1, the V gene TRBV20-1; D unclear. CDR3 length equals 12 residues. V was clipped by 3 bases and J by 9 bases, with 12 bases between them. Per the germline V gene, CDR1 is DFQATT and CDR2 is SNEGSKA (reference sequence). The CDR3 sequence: CSASRSPGEQFF. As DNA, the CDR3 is TGCAGTGCTAGTCGGTCTCCGGGTGAGCAGTTCTTC.

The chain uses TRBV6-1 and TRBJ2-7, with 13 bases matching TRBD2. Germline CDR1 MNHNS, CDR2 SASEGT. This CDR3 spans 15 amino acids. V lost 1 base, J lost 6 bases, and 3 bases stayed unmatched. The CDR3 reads CASSEGGTSGIEQYF. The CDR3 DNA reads TGTGCCAGCAGTGAAGGGGGGACTAGCGGGATCGAGCAGTACTTC.

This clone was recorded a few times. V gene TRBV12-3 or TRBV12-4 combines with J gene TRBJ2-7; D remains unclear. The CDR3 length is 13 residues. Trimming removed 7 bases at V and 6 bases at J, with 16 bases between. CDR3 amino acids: CASTDDRATEQYF. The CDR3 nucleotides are TGTGCCAGCACTGATGATAGGGCAACCGAGCAGTACTTC.

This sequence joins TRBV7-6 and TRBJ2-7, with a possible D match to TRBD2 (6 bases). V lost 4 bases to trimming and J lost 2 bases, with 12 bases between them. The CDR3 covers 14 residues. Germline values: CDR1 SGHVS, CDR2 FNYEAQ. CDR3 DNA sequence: TGTGCCAGCAGCTCCCTTCCGGGGGCCTACGAGCAGTACTTC. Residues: CASSSLPGAYEQYF. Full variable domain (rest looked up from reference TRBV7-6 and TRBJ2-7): GAGVSQSPRYKVTKRGQDVALRCDPISGHVSLYWYRQALGQGPEFLTYFNYEAQQDKSGLPNDRFSAERPEGSISTLTIQRTEQRDSAMYRCASSSLPGAYEQYFGPGTRLTVT.

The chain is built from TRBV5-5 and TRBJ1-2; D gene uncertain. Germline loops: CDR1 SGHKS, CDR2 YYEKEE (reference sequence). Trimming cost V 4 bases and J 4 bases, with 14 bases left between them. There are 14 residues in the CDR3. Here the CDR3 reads CASSLERELYGYTF. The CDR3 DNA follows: TGTGCCAGCAGCCTGGAGCGGGAGCTCTATGGCTACACCTTC. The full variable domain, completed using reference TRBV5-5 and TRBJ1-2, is DAGVTQSPTHLIKTRGQQVTLRCSPISGHKSVSWYQQVLGQGPQFIFQYYEKEERGRGNFPDRFSARQFPNYSSELNVNALLLGDSALYLCASSLERELYGYTFGSGTRLTVV.

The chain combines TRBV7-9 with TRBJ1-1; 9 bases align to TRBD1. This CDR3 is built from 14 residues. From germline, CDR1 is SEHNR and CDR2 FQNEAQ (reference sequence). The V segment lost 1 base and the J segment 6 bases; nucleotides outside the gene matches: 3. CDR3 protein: CASSLGTGEAEAFF. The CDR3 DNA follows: TGTGCCAGCAGCTTAGGGACAGGGGAGGCTGAAGCTTTCTTT.

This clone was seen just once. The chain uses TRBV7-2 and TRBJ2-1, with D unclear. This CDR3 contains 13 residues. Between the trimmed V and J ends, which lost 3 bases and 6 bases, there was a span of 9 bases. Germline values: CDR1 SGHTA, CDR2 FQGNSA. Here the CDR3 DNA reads TGTGCCAGCAGCTTCCCCTCCGGCAATGAGCAGTTCTTC. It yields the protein CASSFPSGNEQFF.

The CDR3 DNA follows: TGCGCCAGCAGTCGTACGGTGGGTTGGAGCAATCAGCCCCAGCATTTT. This translates into CASSRTVGWSNQPQHF. This sequence joins TRBV4-1 and TRBJ1-5; D remains ambiguous. V was clipped by 6 bases and J by 1 base, with 16 bases between them. Germline V gene sequence: CDR1 MGHRA, CDR2 YSYEKL. The CDR3 is 16 amino acids.

Written as DNA, the CDR3 is TGTGCCAGCAGCTTAGTTGGAAATCAGCCCCAGCATTTT. It specifies CASSLVGNQPQHF. The chain carries TRBV7-8 and TRBJ1-5; no reliable D call. The CDR3 covers 13 residues. V gave up 1 base and J gave up 4 bases, with 5 bases separating them. Per the germline V gene, CDR1 is SGHVS and CDR2 is FQNEAQ.

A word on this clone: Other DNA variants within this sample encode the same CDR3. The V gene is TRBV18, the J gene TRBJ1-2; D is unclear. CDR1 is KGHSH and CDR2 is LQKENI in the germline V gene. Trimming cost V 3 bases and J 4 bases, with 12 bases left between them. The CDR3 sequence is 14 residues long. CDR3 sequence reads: CASSPPTESYGYTF. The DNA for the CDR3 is TGTGCCAGCTCACCCCCGACGGAGAGCTATGGCTACACCTTC.

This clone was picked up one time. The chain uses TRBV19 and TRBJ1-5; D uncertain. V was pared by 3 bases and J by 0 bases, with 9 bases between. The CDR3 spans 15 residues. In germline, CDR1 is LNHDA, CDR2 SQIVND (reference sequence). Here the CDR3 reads CASSMEQYSNQPQHF. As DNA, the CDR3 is TGTGCCAGTAGTATGGAACAGTATAGCAATCAGCCCCAGCATTTT.